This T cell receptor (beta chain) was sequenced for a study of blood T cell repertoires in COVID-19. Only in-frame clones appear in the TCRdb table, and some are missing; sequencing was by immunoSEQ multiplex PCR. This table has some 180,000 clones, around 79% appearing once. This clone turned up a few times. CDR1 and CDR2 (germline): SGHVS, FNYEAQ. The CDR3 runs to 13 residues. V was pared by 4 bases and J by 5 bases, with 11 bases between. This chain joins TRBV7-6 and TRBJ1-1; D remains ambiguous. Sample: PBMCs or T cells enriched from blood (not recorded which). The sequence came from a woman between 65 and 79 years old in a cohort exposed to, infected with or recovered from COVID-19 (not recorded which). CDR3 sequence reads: CASSSQSTTEAFF. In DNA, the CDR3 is TGTGCCAGCAGCTCCCAAAGTACTACTGAAGCTTTCTTT.